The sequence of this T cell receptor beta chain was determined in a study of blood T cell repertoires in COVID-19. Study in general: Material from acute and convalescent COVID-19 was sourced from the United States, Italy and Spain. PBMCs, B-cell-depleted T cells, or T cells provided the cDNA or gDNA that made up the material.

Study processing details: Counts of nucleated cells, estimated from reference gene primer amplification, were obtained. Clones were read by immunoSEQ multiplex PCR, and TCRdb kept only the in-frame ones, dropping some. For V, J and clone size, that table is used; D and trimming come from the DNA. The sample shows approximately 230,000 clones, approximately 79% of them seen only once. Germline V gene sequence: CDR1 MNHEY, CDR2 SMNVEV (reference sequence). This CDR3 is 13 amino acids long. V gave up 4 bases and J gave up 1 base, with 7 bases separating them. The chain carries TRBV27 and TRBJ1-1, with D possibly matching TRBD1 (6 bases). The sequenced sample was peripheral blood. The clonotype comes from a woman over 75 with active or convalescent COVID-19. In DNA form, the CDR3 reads TGTGCCAGCAGTTACAGGGCGAACACTGAAGCTTTCTTT. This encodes CASSYRANTEAFF.